These 5 T cell receptor beta chains came from one sample sequenced in a study of T-cell reconstitution after alpha-beta-depleted transplantation in children. TCRbeta library construction was performed incorporating unique molecular identifiers. TCRdb redid the calling of the PCR reads with MiXCR, one entry per CDR3 protein. The profile shows around 300,000 distinct CDR3 sequences, around 25% of them singletons. This sample comprised PBMCs, mostly from graft donor cells, obtained 180 days after TCRalphabeta/CD19-depleted stem cell transplant. These TCRs come from a male patient younger than 18 who had a stem cell transplant for acute lymphoblastic leukemia, so the T cells may come from the graft donor.

The rearrangement uses TRBV18 and TRBJ1-3, with D uncertain. V dropped 6 bases and J dropped 0 bases, with 12 bases sitting between them. The germline CDR1 and CDR2 sequences are KGHSH and LQKENI. CDR3 size: 15 residues. This CDR3 reads CASSVARSSGNTIYF. CDR3 in DNA: TGTGCCAGCTCGGTCGCCCGGAGCTCTGGAAACACCATATATTTT. Full variable domain (rest looked up from reference TRBV18 and TRBJ1-3): NAGVMQNPRHLVRRRGQEARLRCSPMKGHSHVYWYRQLPEEGLKFMVYLQKENIIDESGMPKERFSAEFPKEGPSILRIQQVVRGDSAAYFCASSVARSSGNTIYFGEGSWLTVV.

This clonotype was observed a handful of times. One junction end does not reproduce the germline sequence, and a read error may be involved. The chain links TRBV20-1 to TRBJ2-1, with D possibly matching TRBD2 (6 bases). The V gene's germline CDR1 is DFQATT and CDR2 SNEGSKA (reference sequence). The CDR3 is made up of 17 amino acids. The CDR3, as DNA: TGCTGTGCTAGAGATCATAGCGGCCTTAGTGGCTACAATGAGCAGTTCTTC. This gives the protein CCARDHSGLSGYNEQFF.

In this sample, this clonotype turned up a few times. CDR3 sequence reads: CASSQDWRGLYNEQFF. The DNA of the CDR3 is TGCGCCAGCAGCCAAGATTGGCGGGGGTTATACAATGAGCAGTTCTTC. The V and J genes are TRBV4-3 and TRBJ2-1; the match to TRBD2 covers 7 bases. V shed 0 bases and J 4 bases; nucleotides not matched to a gene: 6. There are 16 residues in the CDR3. Germline values: CDR1 LGHNA, CDR2 YSLEER.

This clonotype was seen a few times. The genes are TRBV9 and TRBJ2-1; TRBD2 might be the D (7 bases). Per the germline V gene, CDR1 is SGDLS and CDR2 is YYNGEE. V was trimmed by 0 bases and J by 2 bases, leaving 12 bases between them. The CDR3 contains 16 residues. CDR3 sequence (DNA): TGTGCCAGCAGCGTAGTGGCGGGGGCTACCTACAATGAGCAGTTCTTC. This sequence encodes CASSVVAGATYNEQFF.

This clonotype was observed a handful of times. This sequence joins TRBV27 and TRBJ2-3; the D gene is possibly TRBD2 (5 bases). Trimming removed 5 bases at V and 0 bases at J, with 12 bases between. The CDR3 sequence is 15 residues long. CDR1 and CDR2 (germline): MNHEY, SMNVEV (reference sequence). The CDR3 region is CASSRGAASTDTQYF. As DNA, the CDR3 is TGTGCCAGCAGTCGGGGAGCGGCTAGCACAGATACGCAGTATTTT.